This T cell receptor beta chain was observed in a study of blood T cells in healthy people across ages. Study-level background: The capture of about one barcoded beta molecule per two T cells was achieved by template switching. Points from the study as a whole: Unsorted PBMCs ruled out conclusive naive versus antigen-experienced comparison. While age rose, TCR beta diversity per million T cells dropped in a roughly linear way.

It was around 10 milliliters of peripheral blood that were drawn from each donor. Worth noting for this clonotype: No antigen is known for it.

V shed 3 bases and J 1 base; nucleotides not matched to a gene: 6. Germline CDR1 DFQATT, CDR2 SNEGSKA (reference sequence). The CDR3 runs 15 residues. A second about 6 to 11 cycle PCR used barcoded and J-beta primers. In TCRdb, the 5' RACE reads were re-called with MiXCR into one record per CDR3 protein. The table shows around 1.5 million distinct CDR3 sequences, with about 35% occurring only once. The J gene is TRBJ2-3, the V gene TRBV20-1, with 8 bases identical to TRBD2. This receptor was identified in a woman aged 25 to 45 in good health. The sequenced sample consisted of blood. CDR3 DNA sequence: TGCAGTGCTAGCTCAGCGGGGGCTCGCACAGATACGCAGTATTTT. Amino acids: CSASSAGARTDTQYF.